This T cell receptor beta chain was retrieved from a study of blood T cell repertoires in COVID-19. Clones were sequenced by immunoSEQ multiplex PCR, and TCRdb holds only the in-frame ones, with some missing. The sample has about 180,000 clones; about 80% are singletons. V lost 5 bases and J lost 3; bases outside the gene matches: 6. This CDR3 has 16 amino acids. Germline V CDR1 and CDR2: MRHNA, SNTAGT. The source is a man in his 70s with active or convalescent COVID-19. The V call is TRBV6-4, the J call TRBJ2-7; 14 bases match TRBD2. Material: peripheral blood. This CDR3 is CASSKRTSGRLYEQYF. The DNA of the CDR3 is TGTGCCAGCAGTAAAAGGACTAGCGGGAGGCTCTACGAGCAGTACTTC.